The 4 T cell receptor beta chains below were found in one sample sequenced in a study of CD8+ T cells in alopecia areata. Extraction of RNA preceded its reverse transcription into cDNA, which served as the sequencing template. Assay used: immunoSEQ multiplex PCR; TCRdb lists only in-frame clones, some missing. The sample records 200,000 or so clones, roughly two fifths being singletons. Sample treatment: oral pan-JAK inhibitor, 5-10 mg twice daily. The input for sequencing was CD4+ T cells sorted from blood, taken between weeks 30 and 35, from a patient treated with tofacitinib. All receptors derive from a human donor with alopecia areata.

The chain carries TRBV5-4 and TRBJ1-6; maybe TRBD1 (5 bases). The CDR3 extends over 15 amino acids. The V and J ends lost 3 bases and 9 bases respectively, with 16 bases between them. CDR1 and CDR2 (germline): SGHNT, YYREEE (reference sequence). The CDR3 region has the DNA TGTGCCAGCAGCTACACGTTTAATGGGGGTTCACCCCTCCACTTT. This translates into CASSYTFNGGSPLHF.

The CDR3 sequence: CASSSQGVSGNTIYF. The DNA for the CDR3 is TGTGCCAGCAGTTCCCAGGGTGTCTCTGGAAACACCATATATTTT. The rearrangement joins TRBV27 to TRBJ1-3; tentatively, D is TRBD1 (5 bases). The germline V and J ends were trimmed by 4 bases and 0 bases, with 10 bases remaining between them. The CDR3 has 15 residues. CDR1 is MNHEY, CDR2 SMNVEV, per germline (reference sequence).

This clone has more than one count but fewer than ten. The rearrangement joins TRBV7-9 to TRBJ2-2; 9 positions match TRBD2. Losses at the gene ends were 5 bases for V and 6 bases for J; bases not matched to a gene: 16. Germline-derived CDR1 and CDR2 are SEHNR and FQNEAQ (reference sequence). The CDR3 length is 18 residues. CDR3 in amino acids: CASSRAFSGGSPAGELFF. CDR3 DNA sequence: TGTGCCAGCAGCCGCGCCTTTAGCGGGGGATCCCCGGCCGGGGAGCTGTTTTTT.

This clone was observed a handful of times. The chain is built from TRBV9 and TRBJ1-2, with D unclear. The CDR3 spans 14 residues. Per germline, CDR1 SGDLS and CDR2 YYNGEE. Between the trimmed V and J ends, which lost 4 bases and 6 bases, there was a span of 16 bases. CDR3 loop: CASSPPRVEDGYTF. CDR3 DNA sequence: TGTGCCAGCAGCCCGCCCCGGGTGGAGGATGGCTACACCTTC.